This T cell receptor (beta chain) was identified in a study of spatial heterogeneity in lung cancer. This sample's time point: sample taken at primary tumor resection. TCRs were sequenced from unsorted whole RNA of tumor, nontumor lung or PBMC. TCRdb itself ran the 5' RACE reads through MiXCR, one entry per CDR3 protein. The sample includes tens of thousands of distinct CDR3 sequences, approximately 7% seen only once; the top ten take 2.5% to 3%. Broader study findings: There were more appearances of ubiquitous expanded tumor TCRs in blood at resection than at follow-up.

This clonotype was observed at least ten times. Its matching antigen is unknown. CDR1 and CDR2 from the germline V gene are LNHDA and SQIVND (reference sequence). V lost 3 bases and J 5 bases, leaving 14 bases between the germline ends. CDR3 length equals 14 residues. The chain couples TRBV19 to TRBJ2-7, with D possibly TRBD2 on 5 matching bases. The material sequenced was PBMCs, taken at surgery. This receptor was identified in a female donor with early-stage non-small cell lung cancer. CDR3 nucleotide sequence: TGTGCCAGTAGTATTGGATGGGGAGTGGACGAGCAGTACTTC. Its protein is CASSIGWGVDEQYF.